This TCR beta chain stems from a study of T cell responses to AZD1222 COVID-19 vaccine. Whole-study findings and limits: At 160-218 and 743-854, vaccine-associated CD4 TCRs were dominant, and they spanned spike. Baseline testing showed seropositivity in only six AZD1222 recipients. Reports indicate that nearly half of spike-specific TCRs are directed at unmutated variant regions. It should be noted that donors were predominantly white British and more often female, and clonal diversity was possibly underestimated.

This CDR3 spans 14 amino acids. Germline CDR1 is MNHEY and CDR2 is SVGAGI. Trimming left V 5 bases short and J 0 bases short, with 10 bases between. Sequencing used immunoSEQ multiplex PCR; TCRdb keeps in-frame clones, though not all of them. The sample lists approximately 140,000 clones, 80% to 90% occurring once. Concerning this clone itself: Its antigen is currently unknown.

The sequencing here drew on peripheral blood, taken on day 0 of AZD1222 vaccination. The V and J genes are TRBV6-5 and TRBJ1-1, with D unclear. The receptor's source is an adult in good health. In DNA, the CDR3 is TGTGCCAGCAGTCCAGGTGTTATGAACACTGAAGCTTTCTTT. This gives the protein CASSPGVMNTEAFF.